This passage covers 18 T cell receptor beta chains from one sample sequenced in a study of T cell clonality in common variable immunodeficiency. The data were produced by immunoSEQ multiplex PCR, yet TCRdb's version contains in-frame clones alone and is incomplete. In total the sample includes tens of thousands of clones, none of them seen once. Sequenced: peripheral blood mononuclear cells. The receptors were sampled from a person aged 18 to 75 in good health.

About this clone itself: The read halts 3 residues ahead of the CDR3 end, with the missing end drawn from the germline J gene. The rearrangement uses TRBV2 and TRBJ2-1; 8 nucleotides agree with TRBD2. V trimming: 6 bases; J trimming: 4 bases; junction bases outside the gene matches: 5. From germline, CDR1 is SNHLY and CDR2 FYNNEI. The CDR3 sequence is 14 residues long. The CDR3: CASSPGLGYNEQFF. Partial CDR3 DNA: TGTGCCAGCAGCCCGGGACTAGGGTACAATGAG.

The sample holds many counts of this clone. The read gets to within 3 residues of the CDR3 end, and the germline J gene fills in the rest. The chain joins TRBV3-1 (or the pseudogene TRBV3-2) to TRBJ2-2; 9 bases fit TRBD1. This CDR3 comprises 18 residues. Germline loops: CDR1 LGHDT, CDR2 YNNKEL (reference sequence). The V gene end was trimmed by 1 base and the J gene end by 1 base; junction bases not matched to a gene: 7. The CDR3 sequence is CASSQGRQGGRNTGELFF. CDR3 DNA, as far as it was read: TGTGCCAGCAGCCAAGGGAGACAGGGGGGAAGGAACACCGGGGAG.

This clone was counted only a few times. The read terminates 3 residues ahead of where the CDR3 ends, so the germline J gene completes it. The chain is built from TRBV19 and TRBJ2-3; 10 bases map to TRBD2. Germline V CDR1 and CDR2: LNHDA, SQIVND (reference sequence). The CDR3 has 14 residues. V was clipped by 6 bases and J by 6 bases; unmatched bases: 6. The CDR3 bases that were read are TGTGCCAGTAGCAGCGGGGGGGCGCAGGATACG. The encoded protein is CASSSGGAQDT. The whole CDR3 region reads CASSSGGAQDTQYF. The variable domain in full, with the rest retrieved from reference TRBV19 and TRBJ2-3, is DGGITQSPKYLFRKEGQNVTLSCEQNLNHDAMYWYRQDPGQGLRLIYYSQIVNDFQKGDIAEGYSVSREKKESFPLTVTSAQKNPTAFYLCASSSGGAQDTQYFGPGTRLTVL.

This clone has a count of ten or more. The read terminates 3 residues before the CDR3 end, so the remaining end is supplied by the germline J gene. The genes are TRBV5-1 and TRBJ2-1; 8 bases agree with TRBD2. The J segment lost 7 bases and the V segment lost 0 bases, leaving 3 bases of the junction unmatched. Looked up from germline, CDR1 is SGHRS and CDR2 is YFSETQ. This CDR3 region has 14 residues. The sequenced CDR3 bases are TGCGCCAGCAGCTTGGTGGGACTAGAGAATGAG. Residues: CASSLVGLENE. The entire CDR3 sequence reads CASSLVGLENEQFF. Complete variable domain (other parts from reference TRBV5-1 and TRBJ2-1): KAGVTQTPRYLIKTRGQQVTLSCSPISGHRSVSWYQQTPGQGLQFLFEYFSETQRNKGNFPGRFSGRQFSNSRSEMNVSTLELGDSALYLCASSLVGLENEQFFGPGTRLTVL.

This clone was seen at least ten times. The CDR3 goes on 3 residues after the read ends, and that part is filled in from the germline J gene. The chain couples TRBV6-2 or TRBV6-3 to TRBJ1-5; 9 bases map to TRBD1. The germline CDR1 and CDR2 sequences are MNHEY and SVGEGT. CDR3 length equals 14 residues. V gave up 7 bases and J gave up 5 bases; unmatched junction bases: 6. The CDR3 spells CASKQGAGDQPQHF. CDR3 bases read: TGTGCCAGCAAACAGGGGGCGGGAGATCAGCCC.

Ten or more counts support this clone. The CDR3 end is not reached by the read, which stops 3 residues before it; the germline J gene fills it in. The chain combines TRBV7-2 with TRBJ2-7; D is perhaps TRBD1 (5 bases). Germline CDR1 SGHTA, CDR2 FQGNSA. The CDR3 extends over 14 amino acids. V was shortened by 5 bases and J by 4 bases, with 15 bases between the two germline ends. Incomplete CDR3 DNA: TGTGCCAGCAGCAGAAACCTCCAGGGTTACGAG. This encodes CASSRNLQGYE. The whole CDR3 reads CASSRNLQGYEQYF.

In this sample, this clone turned up many times. The missing CDR3 end, 3 residues past where the read stops, is filled in from the germline J gene. The rearrangement joins TRBV7-6 to TRBJ2-2, with 9 bases fitting TRBD2. CDR3 length equals 16 residues. V shed 1 base, J shed 4 bases, and the junction held 4 bases outside the gene matches. Germline-derived CDR1 and CDR2 are SGHVS and FNYEAQ. The CDR3 sequence is CASSLVLAGPTGELFF. CDR3 bases read: TGTGCCAGCAGCTTAGTCCTAGCGGGACCCACCGGGGAG.

This clone came up many times. Read data end 3 residues before the CDR3 end; the end is taken from the germline J gene. The chain carries TRBV23-1 and TRBJ1-1; TRBD1 matches 7 bases. TRBV23-1 is an ORF, with its function uncertain. Germline trimming cut 2 bases from V and 0 bases from J; bases unmatched to any gene: 18. This CDR3 is 20 amino acids long. CDR3 residues: CASSQPNTGAKIEMNTEAFF. CDR3 bases read: TGCGCCAGCAGTCAACCTAATACAGGGGCCAAAATAGAAATGAACACTGAA.

This clone was seen ten or more times. The read terminates 3 residues ahead of where the CDR3 ends, so the germline J gene completes it. This chain uses TRBV7-6 with TRBJ2-7; 7 nucleotides match TRBD2. Per the germline V gene, CDR1 is SGHVS and CDR2 is FNYEAQ. This CDR3 region has 15 residues. V lost 1 base to trimming and J lost 0 bases; unmatched junction nucleotides: 3. The DNA read from the CDR3 is TGTGCCAGCAGCTTAGAGGCTAGCGGCTCCTACGAG. Its translation is CASSLEASGSYE. The complete CDR3 sequence is CASSLEASGSYEQYF.

This clone was observed many times. The read ends 3 residues shy of where the CDR3 ends; the end is completed using the germline J gene. This chain joins TRBV24-1 and TRBJ2-1, with TRBD2 matching over 9 bases. CDR3 length: 13 amino acids. Per the germline V gene, CDR1 is KGHDR and CDR2 is SFDVKD. V lost 6 bases, J lost 6 bases, and 2 bases stayed unmatched. The CDR3 DNA, read in part, is TGTGCCACCAGTCCAGCGGGGGGCAATGAG. This sequence encodes CATSPAGGNE. The full-length CDR3 reads as CATSPAGGNEQFF.

This clone has at least ten counts. CDR3 DNA, as far as it was read: TGCAGCGTTGGGGGACAGGGTGAATACGAG. Translated, it gives CSVGGQGEYE. The whole CDR3 is CSVGGQGEYEQYF. V usage is TRBV29-1 and J usage is TRBJ2-7, with 9 bases fitting TRBD1. The observed sequence ends 3 residues before the CDR3 terminus, with the missing tail filled in from the germline J gene. There are 13 residues in the CDR3. CDR1 SQVTM and CDR2 ANQGSEA come from the germline V gene. V was pared by 4 bases and J by 4 bases, with 5 bases of the junction left unmatched.

Ten or more counts support this clone. The read halts 3 residues ahead of the CDR3 end, with the missing end drawn from the germline J gene. The chain couples TRBV4-2 to TRBJ2-3, with TRBD2 matching over 12 bases. The CDR3 contains 17 residues. Germline V gene lookup returns CDR1 LGHNA and CDR2 YNFKEQ. With 1 base clipped from V and 5 bases from J, the junction kept 7 bases outside the gene matches. The part of the CDR3 DNA that was read is TGTGCCAGCAGCCAAGCTGGGGCTAGCGGGAGGGGAGATACG. The encoded protein is CASSQAGASGRGDT. The full CDR3 reads CASSQAGASGRGDTQYF.

This clone occurred many times. The CDR3 end falls 3 residues outside the read, so it is completed with the germline J gene. The V and J genes are TRBV5-4 and TRBJ2-5; TRBD1 matches at 8 bases. Trimming took 4 bases from V and 2 from J; bases not matched to a gene: 4. The CDR3 runs to 14 residues. CDR1 and CDR2 from the germline V gene are SGHNT and YYREEE (reference sequence). CDR3 DNA (partial): TGTGCCAGCAGCCTGACAGGGGTACAAGAGACC. Residues: CASSLTGVQET. The entire CDR3 reads CASSLTGVQETQYF.

This clone was counted ten times or more. Read coverage stops 3 residues before the CDR3 terminus; the germline J gene supplies the remainder. V is TRBV7-2 and J is TRBJ2-5; 9 positions match TRBD2. The CDR3 spans 15 residues. V was clipped by 5 bases and J by 0 bases; unmatched bases: 4. The germline V gene encodes CDR1 SGHTA and CDR2 FQGNSA. The CDR3 here is CASSEGLAYQETQYF. The CDR3 DNA, read in part, is TGTGCCAGCAGCGAGGGACTAGCATACCAAGAGACC. Filled out from reference TRBV7-2 and TRBJ2-5, the complete variable domain reads GAGVSQSPSNKVTEKGKDVELRCDPISGHTALYWYRQSLGQGLEFLIYFQGNSAPDKSGLPSDRFSAERTGGSVSTLTIQRTQQEDSAVYLCASSEGLAYQETQYFGPGTRLLVL.

This clone was picked up many times. The read ends 3 residues before the CDR3 terminus; that terminus is restored from the germline J gene. V usage is TRBV10-3 and J usage is TRBJ1-5; D might be TRBD1 (5 bases). Germline V gives CDR1 ENHRY, CDR2 SYGVKD. V gave up 4 bases and J gave up 3 bases, with 7 bases separating them. The CDR3 has 13 residues. The CDR3 loop reads CAISGGLNQPQHF. CDR3 DNA, as far as it was read: TGTGCCATCAGTGGGGGCCTCAATCAGCCC.

This clone was observed many times. With the read ending 3 residues before the CDR3 end, the germline J gene is used to fill in that end. The chain couples TRBV12-3 or TRBV12-4 to TRBJ2-5; the D gene is possibly TRBD2 (6 bases). CDR3 size: 13 residues. Trimming left V 5 bases short and J 1 base short, with 8 bases between. CDR3 region: CASSRDSQETQYF. The covered CDR3 bases are TGTGCCAGCAGTCGGGACTCCCAAGAGACC.

There are many counts of this clone. The CDR3 is cut off 3 residues early in the read; its end comes from the germline J gene. The chain carries TRBV20-1 and TRBJ2-5; a weak D match, TRBD2 (6 bases). This CDR3 spans 14 amino acids. Germline-derived CDR1 and CDR2 are DFQATT and SNEGSKA (reference sequence). Trimming took 0 bases from V and 4 from J, leaving 12 bases between them. CDR3 loop: CSARELRGGETQYF. The CDR3 bases that were read are TGCAGTGCTAGAGAGTTGAGGGGAGGAGAGACC.

CDR3 region: CASTVAGGLSANEQFF. CDR3 DNA (partial): TGTGCCAGCACCGTAGCGGGGGGGCTGTCGGCCAATGAG. The chain is built from TRBV25-1 and TRBJ2-1, with 11 bases identical to TRBD2. The read comes to an end 3 residues before the CDR3 does, leaving the germline J gene to fill in the end. The J segment lost 6 bases and the V segment lost 7 bases, leaving 11 bases of the junction unmatched. In germline, CDR1 is MGHDK, CDR2 SYGVNS. The length of the CDR3 is 16 residues.